These T cell receptor beta chains were read from a single sample in a study of cytomegalovirus exposure and HLA in healthy donors. TCRdb keeps only in-frame clones here, not all; method: immunoSEQ multiplex PCR. The sample records a few hundred thousand clones, about 80% being singletons. The sequenced sample consisted of PBMCs. The receptors come from a man between 18 and 35 years old in good health and CMV-seronegative. CDR3s include the opening cysteine and the closing phenylalanine or tryptophan. D genes are given only for firm matches. The size entry is marked missing in some rows and otherwise reads once, few, many or a size class.

.,TRBJ2-1,16,TRBD2,TRBV5-1,CASSSRSSGGTNEQFF,TGCGCCAGCAGCTCCAGAAGCAGCGGGGGAACAAATGAGCAGTTCTTC
few,TRBJ1-1,16,TRBD1,TRBV19,CASSLRQGSGDTEAFF,TGTGCCAGTAGTCTCAGACAGGGTTCGGGCGACACTGAAGCTTTCTTT
.,TRBJ2-7,17,TRBD2,TRBV7-9,CASSPLSGREGIHEQYF,TGTGCCAGCAGCCCTCTGTCCGGCAGGGAGGGAATCCACGAGCAGTACTTC
.,TRBJ2-3,16,TRBD2,TRBV5-1,CASSSGLAGEGDTQYF,TGCGCCAGCAGCTCGGGACTAGCGGGAGAAGGAGATACGCAGTATTTT
.,TRBJ2-7,15,TRBD2,TRBV6-5,CASSYSTSASYEQYF,TGTGCCAGCAGTTACTCGACTAGCGCTTCCTACGAGCAGTACTTC
.,TRBJ1-5,16,.,TRBV28,CASSQDSFYSNQPQHF,TGTGCCAGCAGTCAGGACTCTTTTTATAGCAATCAGCCCCAGCATTTT
few,TRBJ1-3,17,.,TRBV5-6,CASSLGGPAISGNTIYF,TGTGCCAGCAGCTTGGGTGGGCCAGCCATCTCTGGAAACACCATATATTTT
.,TRBJ2-2,15,TRBD1,TRBV7-2,CASSLEDRGLGELFF,TGTGCCAGCAGCTTAGAGGACAGGGGGCTCGGGGAGCTGTTTTTT
.,TRBJ2-7,15,.,TRBV4-2,CASSQVGSGTYEQYF,TGTGCCAGCAGCCAAGTAGGTAGCGGAACCTACGAGCAGTACTTC
.,TRBJ2-7,12,.,TRBV7-9,CASSAQEYEQYF,TGTGCCAGCAGCGCACAGGAATACGAGCAGTACTTC
once,TRBJ1-1,13,TRBD1,TRBV19,CASSRGTGGEAFF,TGTGCCAGTAGTAGAGGGACAGGTGGAGAAGCTTTCTTT
.,TRBJ2-1,16,.,TRBV2,CASSGTSPQSYNEQFF,TGTGCCAGCAGTGGAACTAGCCCCCAGTCCTACAATGAGCAGTTCTTC
.,TRBJ2-7,15,TRBD1,TRBV6-5,CASSAEGQGPYEQYF,TGTGCCAGCAGTGCCGAGGGACAGGGGCCCTACGAGCAGTACTTC
.,TRBJ2-3,15,TRBD2,TRBV6-1,CASSNGLAGADTQYF,TGTGCCAGCAGTAATGGACTAGCGGGAGCAGATACGCAGTATTTT
.,TRBJ2-2,17,.,TRBV5-1,CASSLAPASTNTGELFF,TGCGCCAGCAGCTTGGCCCCTGCGAGTACGAACACCGGGGAGCTGTTTTTT
.,TRBJ2-2,14,TRBD1,TRBV11-2,CASSWTGEGGELFF,TGTGCCAGCAGCTGGACAGGGGAAGGCGGGGAGCTGTTTTTT
.,TRBJ2-7,13,.,TRBV7-7,CASSLALDSEQYF,TGTGCTAGCAGCTTAGCGCTTGACAGCGAGCAGTACTTC
once,TRBJ2-1,15,TRBD2,TRBV7-7,CASSLLAGGKNEQFF,TGTGCTAGCAGCTTACTGGCGGGAGGGAAGAATGAGCAGTTCTTC
.,TRBJ2-1,15,.,TRBV5-1,CASSFSWGAGNEQFF,TGCGCCAGCAGCTTTTCCTGGGGAGCAGGCAATGAGCAGTTCTTC
.,TRBJ1-1,14,TRBD1,TRBV30,CAWRFQGAHTEAFF,TGTGCCTGGAGGTTCCAGGGGGCGCACACTGAAGCTTTCTTT
few,TRBJ2-7,12,.,TRBV30,CAWSVISYEQYF,TGTGCCTGGAGTGTGATCAGCTACGAGCAGTACTTC
few,TRBJ2-7,13,TRBD1,TRBV28,CAGRQGDAYEQYF,TGTGCCGGGAGACAGGGGGATGCCTACGAGCAGTACTTC
.,TRBJ1-1,14,.,TRBV6-1,CASSTYTSNSRAFF,TGTGCCAGCAGTACCTATACGAGCAACTCGAGGGCTTTCTTT
.,TRBJ1-1,15,TRBD1,TRBV18,CASSPTEGAYTEAFF,TGTGCCAGCTCACCGACGGAGGGGGCGTACACTGAAGCTTTCTTT
.,TRBJ1-1,17,.,TRBV27,CASSLSYFADANTEAFF,TGTGCCAGCAGTTTATCGTATTTCGCGGATGCGAACACTGAAGCTTTCTTT
.,TRBJ2-3,16,TRBD2,TRBV7-2,CASSKGLAGAGDTQYF,TGTGCCAGCAGCAAGGGACTAGCGGGAGCGGGGGATACGCAGTATTTT
.,TRBJ2-2,19,TRBD2,TRBV2,CASSETGLAGGSNTGELFF,TGTGCCAGCAGTGAAACGGGACTAGCGGGGGGGTCGAACACCGGGGAGCTGTTTTTT
once,TRBJ2-2,17,TRBD2,TRBV11-3,CASSLERTSGSSGELFF,TGTGCCAGCAGCTTAGAACGCACTAGCGGGAGTTCCGGGGAGCTGTTTTTT
.,TRBJ2-1,15,TRBD1,TRBV13,CASSSDRAAYNEQFF,TGTGCCAGCAGCTCCGACAGGGCCGCCTACAATGAGCAGTTCTTC
.,TRBJ1-2,15,TRBD1,TRBV30,CAWSPGQAVGYGYTF,TGTGCCTGGAGTCCCGGACAGGCCGTCGGCTATGGCTACACCTTC
.,TRBJ1-5,14,TRBD1,TRBV7-2,CASQGTGANQPQHF,TGTGCCAGTCAGGGGACAGGGGCCAATCAGCCCCAGCATTTT
.,TRBJ2-1,16,TRBD2,TRBV5-1,CASSLEDASGYNEQFF,TGCGCCAGCAGCTTGGAAGACGCTAGCGGCTACAATGAGCAGTTCTTC
.,TRBJ2-1,13,.,TRBV9,CASSGTLDNEQFF,TGTGCCAGCAGCGGGACACTGGACAATGAGCAGTTCTTC
.,TRBJ2-7,14,.,TRBV27,CASSQQVKEYEQYF,TGTGCCAGCAGTCAACAGGTGAAGGAGTACGAGCAGTACTTC
.,TRBJ1-1,13,TRBD1,TRBV7-9,CASTGTVNTEAFF,TGTGCCAGCACCGGGACAGTGAACACTGAAGCTTTCTTT